Included here is one T cell receptor (beta chain) sequence, with context. The antigen it recognizes is unknown. Within one base of it there is no much larger clone, and no base qualities were kept. At diagnosis, tumor, uninvolved tumor-adjacent lung and peripheral blood were collected and then preserved as a mix of FFPE and fresh-frozen material. Blood samples were analyzed as peripheral blood mononuclear cells for TCR repertoire profiling. This sample was included in a study of T cells in localized non-small cell lung cancer (dated by TCRdb to the early 2020s). Describing the broader study: The study examined T cell repertoires in hundreds of patients with early-stage NSCLC and compared tumors with uninvolved tumor-adjacent lungs. The cohort comprised roughly 230 treatment-naïve NSCLC patients with resected, localized lung tumors. Of the NSCLC patients, about 130 were male and about 97 were female, and the mean age was approximately 69 years. What the work shows at the level of the full study, not this receptor alone: The highest T cell clonality was observed in uninvolved tumor-adjacent lung, where clonality exceeded that of tumor, suggesting that antigenic responses were more focused in uninvolved tumor-adjacent lung. Because multi-region tumor sequencing was not performed, intratumor heterogeneity could not be ruled out. Longer overall survival was associated with higher T cell density in blood, whereas shorter survival was associated with higher clonality in adjacent lung. Because of the exploratory design, TCR variables were selected using unadjusted p-values without false-discovery rate correction. Of the top 100 tumor clones, a median of approximately 60 were detected in paired uninvolved adjacent lung; some 28 were also among that lung's top 100.

At the junction V is shortened by 0 bases and J by 0 bases, with 9 bases in between. The germline V gene sets CDR1 to SGHRS and CDR2 to YFSETQ. Including the terminal cysteine and phenylalanine, the CDR3 comprises 15 residues. Only the CDR3 DNA stays, 45 bases, in frame from base 1. TCR beta CDR3 regions were sequenced from DNA using the immunoSEQ Assay. On the authors' methods: To compute T cell density, TCR beta template counts were normalized to usable DNA, which was estimated by amplifying housekeeping genes. Richness was estimated with the preseqR package, extrapolating to 400,000 templates for PBMC samples and 120,000 templates for tissue samples. Clonality was defined by subtracting Pielou's evenness from one. Differential abundance testing on productive amino-acid clonotypes, with a minimum total count of 5 and an alpha of 0.1, was used to identify tissue-enriched TCRs. The Jaccard Index and the Morisita Overlap Index were used to quantify repertoire overlap between compartments. GLIPH grouped TCR beta CDR3s together with public tetramer-defined viral CDR3s, and a viral motif had to include at least three viral sequences and show V-gene enrichment. The table was pulled from immuneACCESS by TCRdb, which kept in-frame rearrangements only. Such tables lose some clones; where checked, under half of the loss comes from unresolved V genes, and the rest has no known cause. V, J and clone size are those of that table, while D and trimming were read from the DNA. In this sample the table shows tens of thousands of clones, under 85% of which occur a single time. About two fifths of the sample is held by the ten biggest clonotypes.

The sequencing here drew on peripheral blood, taken before any cancer treatment. The sequence is built from TRBV5-1 and TRBJ1-1; the D region possibly corresponds to TRBD1 (5 bases align). The source of this sequence is a male donor older than 55 with stage II squamous cell lung carcinoma. The CDR3 has the sequence CASSLAQGMNTEAFF. Here is the DNA: TGCGCCAGCAGCTTGGCCCAGGGAATGAACACTGAAGCTTTCTTT.